This T cell receptor (beta chain) was obtained from a study of blood T cell repertoires in COVID-19. Libraries were prepared by immunoSEQ multiplex PCR; TCRdb keeps only in-frame clonotypes and omits some of them. The data show approximately 100,000 clones, with approximately 84% seen just once and 20% to 30% held by the top ten. This sequence was found in a man aged 60 to 69 with acute or convalescent COVID-19. The sequenced sample was peripheral blood.

In DNA, the CDR3 is TGCAGCGTTTCCTCGGACAGGGAACATCAGCCCCAGCATTTT. Its protein product is CSVSSDREHQPQHF. The gene calls are TRBV29-1 and TRBJ1-5, with TRBD1 matching 8 bases. Germline V gene lookup returns CDR1 SQVTM and CDR2 ANQGSEA. The V and J ends lost 5 bases and 5 bases, in that order; junction bases with no gene match: 8. The CDR3 runs to 14 residues. Drawing the rest from reference TRBV29-1 and TRBJ1-5, the complete variable domain is SAVISQKPSRDICQRGTSLTIQCQVDSQVTMMFWYRQQPGQSLTLIATANQGSEATYESGFVIDKFPISRPNLTFSTLTVSNMSPEDSSIYLCSVSSDREHQPQHFGDGTRLSIL.